This TCR beta chain was captured in a study of CD8+ T cells in alopecia areata. Extracted from the samples, RNA was reverse transcribed into cDNA to serve as the sequencing template. The protocol was immunoSEQ multiplex PCR, while the TCRdb copy is restricted to in-frame clones and leaves out a portion. Here the sample spans about 150,000 clones, around 50% being singletons. General observations from the study: Lesional tissue from the scalp (especially in alopecia totalis/universalis) showed higher clonality than normal scalp.

A few counts support this clone. Antigen specificity is unknown. Germline CDR1 reads SGHRS; CDR2 reads YFSETQ. The CDR3 covers 13 residues. V lost 4 bases and J lost 4, with 10 bases in between. The chain is built from TRBV5-1 and TRBJ2-3, with D uncertain. The sequence came from a human donor with alopecia areata. The source material was CD8+ T cells sorted from blood, sampled at week 0. CDR3 in DNA: TGCGCCAGCAGCCCCGGAAGCCCAGATACGCAGTATTTT. It specifies CASSPGSPDTQYF.